This T cell receptor (beta chain) was sequenced in a study of T-cell reconstitution after alpha-beta-depleted transplantation in children. This clonotype showed up many times. The CDR3 consists of 14 residues. Germline loops: CDR1 SQVTM, CDR2 ANQGSEA. V dropped 2 bases and J dropped 4 bases, with 13 bases sitting between them. Construction of the TCRbeta library involved unique molecular identifiers. TCRdb ran MiXCR on the PCR reads and lists one entry per CDR3 protein. Of approximately 200,000 distinct CDR3 sequences in the sample, approximately 14% are singletons; the top ten hold about 13%. The clonotype comes from a human donor who donated a stem cell graft to a child with acute lymphoblastic leukemia. The V gene is TRBV29-1, the J gene TRBJ2-3; D may correspond to TRBD1 or TRBD2 (5 bases each). The sequencing here drew on PBMCs from the stem cell graft donor, taken from the stem cell graft. In nucleotides, the CDR3 is TGCAGCGTTGAAAAGGGGACGGCGGCAGATACGCAGTATTTT. Protein: CSVEKGTAADTQYF.